This TCR beta chain was identified during a study of cytomegalovirus exposure and HLA in healthy donors. Study background: Earlier, roughly 180 million T cells were analyzed, and 117 million unique TCR beta sequences were found among them. Most genotyped donors, about four fifths of about 400, had Caucasian-associated genetic ancestry. Study findings and constraints: Later analysis identified a missense DCLRE1C variant that was linked to TCR beta V- and J-gene trimming.

The V gene end was trimmed by 0 bases and the J gene end by 5 bases; junction bases not matched to a gene: 7. This CDR3 region has 16 residues. CDR1 is MNHEY and CDR2 is SMNVEV in the germline V gene (reference sequence). With respect to this clone: Antigen unknown.

PCR involved 60 Vbeta and 13 Jbeta primers. Produced via immunoSEQ multiplex PCR; TCRdb's table is partial and in-frame only. This table has 90,000 to 100,000 clones, over 60% appearing once. The chain carries TRBV27 and TRBJ1-1; 9 bases line up with TRBD1. The TCR comes from a female donor in good health and CMV-seronegative. Sample: PBMCs. For the CDR3, the DNA is TGTGCCAGCAGTTTATCCCCGGGACAGGGCGGTACTGAAGCTTTCTTT. Translating gives CASSLSPGQGGTEAFF.